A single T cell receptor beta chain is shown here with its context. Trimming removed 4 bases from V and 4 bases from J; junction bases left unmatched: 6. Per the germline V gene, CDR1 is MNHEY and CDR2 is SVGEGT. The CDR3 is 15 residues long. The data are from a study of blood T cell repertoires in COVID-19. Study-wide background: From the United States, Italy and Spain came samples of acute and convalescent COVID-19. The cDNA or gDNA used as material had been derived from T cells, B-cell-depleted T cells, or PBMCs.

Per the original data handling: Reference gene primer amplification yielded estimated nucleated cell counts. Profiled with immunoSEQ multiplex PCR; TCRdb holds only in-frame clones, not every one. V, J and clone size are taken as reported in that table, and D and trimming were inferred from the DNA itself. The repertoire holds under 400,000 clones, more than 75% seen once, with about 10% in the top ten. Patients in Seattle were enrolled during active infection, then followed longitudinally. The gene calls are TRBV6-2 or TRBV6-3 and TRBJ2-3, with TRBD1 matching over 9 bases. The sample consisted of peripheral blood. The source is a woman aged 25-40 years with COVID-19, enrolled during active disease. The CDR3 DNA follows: TGTGCCAGCAGTTCCCCGGGACAGGGCTCAGATACGCAGTATTTT. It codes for CASSSPGQGSDTQYF.